This record looks at one TCR beta chain sequence and its context. There is no known antigen for this receptor. The sample holds no much larger clone one base away, and base qualities are not on file. Genomic DNA was isolated from the sorted cells so that the TCRbeta CDR3 region could be sequenced. TCRbeta CDR3 regions were sequenced using the immunoSEQ Assay. In TCRdb, the immuneACCESS table is reduced to in-frame sequences with V and J assigned. These tables do not hold every clone; where another copy was compared, an unresolved V gene accounts for under half, and the others remain unexplained. For this sample there are about 83,000 clones; approximately 84% appear just once. Together, the top ten hold 7.3% of the sample. These data belong to a study of OX40 agonist ivuxolimab in advanced cancers. With regard to the full study: The costimulatory receptor OX40 (CD134) was targeted by ivuxolimab, a fully human IgG2 agonistic monoclonal antibody. Prior anti-PD-1, anti-PD-L1 or anti-CTLA-4 therapy was permitted, and checkpoint inhibitors had been received by around 39% of dose-escalation patients. Partial responses were achieved by three dose-escalation patients, of whom one had hepatocellular carcinoma and two had cutaneous melanoma. Intravenous ivuxolimab was administered to patients every 2 weeks at six dose levels: 0.01, 0.1, 0.3, 1.5, 3 and 10 mg/kg. The point of sequencing TCRbeta in the periphery was to test whether ivuxolimab changed TCR sequence diversity and drove clonal T-cell expansion. Among the roughly 52 dose-escalation patients, about 19 had hepatocellular carcinoma, around 15 melanoma, 9 renal cell carcinoma and 9 head and neck cancer. The dose-escalation cohort was roughly 83% male with a mean age of 60 years, ranging from roughly 20 to 80. The paper covers the monotherapy dose-escalation part of the phase I ivuxolimab trial, which included N of about 56 patients.

What the study reported, not specific to this receptor: In the 0.1-3.0 mg/kg groups, partial responders had among the lowest normalized peripheral clonal expansion, particularly in CD8+ T cells. At doses of 0.1 to 3.0 mg/kg, clonal expansion of both CD4+ and CD8+ blood T cells was observed from baseline to week 6. On average, CD8+ T cells showed more expanded clones than CD4+ T cells after ivuxolimab. Low levels of normalized T-cell clonal expansion were also seen in some nonresponding patients. The antigen specificity of the peripheral T cells that underwent clonal expansion was not determined.

V is reduced by 7 bases and J by 5 bases, leaving a spacing of 21 bases between them. Measured from the cysteine to the phenylalanine, the CDR3 is 16 residues long. The kept DNA is CDR3 alone, 48 bases in frame from the first base. The germline V gene specifies SGHDN as CDR1 and FVKESK as CDR2. The trial excluded patients who had a history of autoimmune disease or were on systemic immunosuppression. Peripheral blood for TCR sequencing was drawn from every dose cohort at baseline, at cycle 4 day 1 and at cycle 7 day 1. Samples were obtained from an open-label, multicenter, first-in-human phase I dose-escalation trial of ivuxolimab. Adults with locally advanced or metastatic head and neck squamous cell, hepatocellular, melanoma or renal cell carcinoma were enrolled in the trial. Before TCR sequencing, CD4+ T cells and CD8+ T cells from peripheral blood were sorted into separate populations.

This sequence uses TRBV14 and TRBJ2-1; TRBD2 might be the D gene, on 5 matching bases. Here the sequenced sample was CD4+ or CD8+ T cells sorted from blood, taken in a trial of the OX40 agonist ivuxolimab. The receptor was derived from an adult with an advanced solid tumor such as melanoma, head and neck, liver or kidney cancer. The CDR3 loop reads CASTRASGSLHNEQFF. The nucleotides read TGTGCCAGCACCCGCGCGTCGGGATCCCTACACAATGAGCAGTTCTTC.